This paragraph covers one T cell receptor (beta chain) sequence. What this receptor recognizes is not known. Per-base quality was not reported, and no clone a single base away is much larger than it. A distance of 7 bases separates the germline ends of V and J, which lose 7 bases and 2 bases respectively. Via the germline V gene, CDR1 is MNHEY and CDR2 SVGAGI. From its cysteine to its phenylalanine, the CDR3 spans 12 amino acids. Of the read, only the CDR3 DNA is kept; its 36 bases are in frame from base 1. After around eleven days of culture, CD4+ T cells were isolated with the EasySep CD4+ T cell isolation kit. Two doses of either the BNT162b2 or the mRNA-1273 mRNA SARS-CoV-2 vaccine were administered to participants. None of the healthy vaccine recipients had a prior SARS-CoV-2 infection, which was confirmed by nucleocapsid antibody tests that came back negative both before and after vaccination. Half of the culture medium was replaced with fresh IL-2-containing medium on days 3 and 7. Unless noted otherwise, every peptide stimulation condition was cultured in triplicate wells. PBMC were separated from whole blood using Ficoll-Paque Plus gradient centrifugation and were then either cryopreserved at -140C or used fresh. The QIAamp micro DNA kit was used to extract genomic DNA from the cultured CD4+ T cells.

This entry comes from a study of vaccination effects on CD4 cells after COVID-19 (dated by TCRdb to 2021 to 2024). Broadly, across the study: The ViraFEST assay stimulated PBMC with viral peptide pools and then used TCR sequencing to identify antigen-specific CD4+ T cell clonotypes by expansion. Across the study, the median time from the second dose to post-vaccine sampling was 72 days (range 14 to 241). Fewer than 2.5 million PBMC per well were cultured in IMDM with roughly 5% human AB serum, 10 IU/ml IL-2 and gentamicin, plus 10 ug/ml peptides. The study compared SARS-CoV-2 spike-specific CD4+ TCR repertoires before and after mRNA vaccination in COVID-19 convalescent patients and infection-naive vaccine recipients. The full study included around nine COVID-19 convalescent patients and several SARS-CoV-2-naive healthy vaccine recipients. In the study, cultures from other donors were sequenced using the Oncomine TCR Beta short-read assay on an Illumina iSeq 100. Overall study outcomes, separate from this receptor: Limitations of the study were the small number of convalescent patients and the absence of early post-infection timepoints. In healthy vaccine recipients, vaccine-induced clones were almost all SARS-CoV-2 mono-reactive, with only 1 of 255 cross-reactive with common cold coronaviruses. At late post-vaccination timepoints, both infection-induced and vaccine-induced clones showed marked clonal contraction, consistent with waning T cell responses.

The protocol used for the library was the immunoSEQ multiplex PCR assay. DNA from the cultured and isolated CD4+ T cells underwent TCR beta CDR3 sequencing. The authors processed their data as follows. Non-productive TCR sequences were removed and reads were trimmed to the CDR3 region, keeping CDR3s of at least 7 amino acids. Antigen-specific clonotypes were identified with the MANAFEST web app by comparing expansion in peptide wells against reference cultures. To be called positive, a clone needed expansion at FDR<0.05 compared with the reference and with all other wells, an odds ratio greater than 5, and a frequency greater than 0.1% in two replicate wells. Clonotypes significantly expanded in SARS-CoV-2 spike wells and in at least one common cold coronavirus spike condition were defined as cross-reactive. CDR3 similarity was assessed by Levenshtein distance using the stringdist R package, and unrooted trees were constructed with ape in R 3.6.1. The table was pulled from immuneACCESS by TCRdb, which kept in-frame rearrangements only. Such tables lose some clones; where checked, under half of the loss comes from unresolved V genes, and the rest has no known cause. V and J calls and clone size come straight from that table; D and trimming were deduced from the DNA. The sample includes about 66,000 clones, with less than 85% observed a single time. The ten largest clones add up to approximately 2.3% of the sample.

The TCR was taken from a human donor who received a COVID-19 vaccine. The input for sequencing was CD4+ T cells from PBMCs cultured without peptide, taken after COVID-19 vaccination. Recombination connected TRBV6-5 to TRBJ2-3; the D gene is unclear. CDR3 loop: CASTPATDTQYF. The bases are TGTGCCAGCACTCCAGCCACAGATACGCAGTATTTT.